A selection of T cell receptor beta chains follows, all from one sample in a study of sequential checkpoint blockade in melanoma. Here immunoSEQ multiplex PCR was the method, and the copy in TCRdb shows in-frame clones only, minus some. The repertoire has around 41,000 clones, roughly 90% of them found once; the top ten carry around 12%. Sequencing was performed on CD8+ T cells sorted from blood (inferred from file names), taken from a patient given nivolumab and ipilimumab in sequence. The origin of the receptors is a human donor with melanoma. Each CDR3 is given with its conserved first and last residue. The order of the fields is D gene, clone size, V gene, J gene, CDR3 protein, CDR3 DNA. D genes are given only for firm matches. Clone sizes are given selectively: once, few, many, or a class where the clone is expanded.

TRBD2	NA	TRBV7-3	TRBJ2-1	CASSPAGGPGNEQFF	TGTGCCAGCAGTCCTGCGGGAGGGCCGGGGAATGAGCAGTTCTTC
NA	NA	TRBV27	TRBJ2-1	CATSPGTTYNEQFF	TGTGCCACCTCACCCGGGACAACCTACAATGAGCAGTTCTTC
NA	NA	TRBV29-1	TRBJ2-6	CSAEAGANVLTF	TGCAGCGCGGAGGCTGGGGCCAACGTCCTGACTTTC
NA	NA	TRBV30	TRBJ2-7	CAWSGDSSAADEQYF	TGTGCCTGGAGTGGCGACAGCTCCGCTGCTGACGAGCAGTACTTC
NA	few	TRBV19	TRBJ2-7	CASSAAGIGYEQYF	TGTGCCAGTAGTGCGGCCGGGATAGGCTACGAGCAGTACTTC
NA	NA	TRBV6-4	TRBJ1-2	CASSVEAGQSYGYTF	TGTGCCAGCAGTGTGGAAGCAGGACAATCATATGGCTACACCTTC
TRBD2	once	TRBV7-8	TRBJ2-7	CASSQGLAGVYEQYF	TGTGCCAGCAGCCAAGGACTAGCGGGAGTGTACGAGCAGTACTTC
NA	NA	TRBV7-8	TRBJ2-7	CASSRTYEQYF	TGTGCCAGCAGCCGAACCTACGAGCAGTACTTC
NA	NA	TRBV19	TRBJ1-2	CASSFRGGVYGYTF	TGTGCCAGTAGCTTTAGGGGGGGAGTCTATGGCTACACCTTC
NA	NA	TRBV7-2	TRBJ2-5	CASSPLGWSQETQYF	TGTGCCAGCAGCCCACTAGGCTGGTCCCAAGAGACCCAGTACTTC
NA	NA	TRBV9	TRBJ2-1	CASSVGRVDSYNEQFF	TGTGCCAGCAGCGTAGGTCGCGTCGACTCCTACAATGAGCAGTTCTTC
NA	once	TRBV14	TRBJ1-2	CASSQVFAVQDYGYTF	TGTGCCAGCAGCCAAGTTTTCGCCGTTCAGGACTATGGCTACACCTTC
TRBD2	NA	TRBV27	TRBJ2-1	CASSLSILAGANEQFF	TGTGCCAGCAGTTTATCGATACTAGCGGGAGCCAATGAGCAGTTCTTC
TRBD2	once	TRBV7-8	TRBJ2-3	CASSSRAGGNTDTQYF	TGTGCCAGCAGCTCCAGAGCGGGAGGGAACACAGATACGCAGTATTTT